Reported below is one T cell receptor beta chain. The data originate from a study of control samples from healthy donors and cancer patients. Clones were read by immunoSEQ multiplex PCR, and TCRdb kept only the in-frame ones, dropping some. The repertoire holds about 95,000 clones, with roughly nine tenths as singletons. V gave up 0 bases and J gave up 8 bases, with 16 bases separating them. Germline V gene sequence: CDR1 LGHNA, CDR2 YNFKEQ. This CDR3 comprises 15 residues. V is TRBV4-2 and J is TRBJ1-2; D is unclear. This receptor was identified in an older woman in good health. The specimen was blood. CDR3: CASSQDLGITDGYTF. The CDR3, as DNA: TGTGCCAGCAGCCAAGATCTCGGAATAACGGACGGCTACACCTTC.